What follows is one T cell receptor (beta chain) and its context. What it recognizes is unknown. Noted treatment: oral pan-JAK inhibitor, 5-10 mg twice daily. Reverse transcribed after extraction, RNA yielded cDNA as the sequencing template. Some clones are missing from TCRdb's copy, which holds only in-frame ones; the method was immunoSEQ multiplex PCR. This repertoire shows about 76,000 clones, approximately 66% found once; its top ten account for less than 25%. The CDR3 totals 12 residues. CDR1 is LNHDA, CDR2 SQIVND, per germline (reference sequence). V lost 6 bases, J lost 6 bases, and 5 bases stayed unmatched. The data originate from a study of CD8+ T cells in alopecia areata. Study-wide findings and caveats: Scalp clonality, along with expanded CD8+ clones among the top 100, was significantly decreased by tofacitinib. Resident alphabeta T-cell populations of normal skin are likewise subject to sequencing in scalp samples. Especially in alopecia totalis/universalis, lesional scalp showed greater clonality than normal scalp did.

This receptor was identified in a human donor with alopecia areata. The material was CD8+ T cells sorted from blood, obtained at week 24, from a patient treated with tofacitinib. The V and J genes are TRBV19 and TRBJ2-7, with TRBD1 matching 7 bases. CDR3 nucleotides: TGTGCCAGTAGCCCACAGGGGACCGAGCAGTACTTC. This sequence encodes CASSPQGTEQYF.